Listed below are T cell receptor beta chains from one sample, sequenced in a study of tumor and adjacent non-tumor tissue in lung cancer. Each CDR3 protein gets one entry after TCRdb re-called the multiplex PCR reads with MiXCR. Of roughly 81,000 distinct CDR3 sequences listed, 61% were seen once; the top ten hold around 15%. Sequences were obtained from lung tumor tissue. The origin of the receptors is a man aged 65 to 79 with non-small cell lung cancer. Both conserved end residues are part of each CDR3. D genes are given only for firm matches. Only some rows state a clone size, as once, few, many or a class for expanded clones.

v_call: TRBV11-2; d_call: NA; clone_size: once; j_call: TRBJ2-5; cdr3_aa: CASSWTRTSLETQYF; cdr3_nt: TGTGCCAGCAGCTGGACCAGGACAAGCCTAGAGACCCAATACTTC
v_call: TRBV6-5; d_call: NA; clone_size: many; j_call: TRBJ2-7; cdr3_aa: CASRDGLILSYEQYF; cdr3_nt: TGTGCCAGCAGGGACGGACTGATTCTCTCCTACGAGCAGTACTTC
v_call: TRBV6-1; d_call: NA; clone_size: many; j_call: TRBJ2-7; cdr3_aa: CASSEGGRASYEQYF; cdr3_nt: TGTGCCAGCAGTGAAGGCGGCAGGGCCTCCTACGAGCAGTACTTC
v_call: TRBV11-3; d_call: NA; clone_size: once; j_call: TRBJ2-7; cdr3_aa: CASSAENNHEQYF; cdr3_nt: TGTGCCAGCAGCGCTGAGAACAACCACGAGCAGTACTTC
v_call: TRBV11-3; d_call: NA; clone_size: NA; j_call: TRBJ2-5; cdr3_aa: CASNLVGSGGTQYF; cdr3_nt: TGTGCCAGCAACTTAGTGGGGTCCGGGGGGACCCAGTACTTC
v_call: TRBV2; d_call: NA; clone_size: few; j_call: TRBJ2-1; cdr3_aa: CASSRDPPDYNEQFF; cdr3_nt: TGTGCCAGCAGTCGGGACCCCCCGGACTACAATGAGCAGTTCTTC
v_call: TRBV20-1; d_call: NA; clone_size: few; j_call: TRBJ1-1; cdr3_aa: CSARRPRDYTEAFF; cdr3_nt: TGCAGTGCTAGACGCCCCAGGGATTACACTGAAGCTTTCTTT
v_call: TRBV4-1; d_call: TRBD1; clone_size: medium-sized; j_call: TRBJ1-1; cdr3_aa: CASRQWPGDRVGENTEAFF; cdr3_nt: TGCGCCAGCAGGCAATGGCCTGGGGACAGGGTAGGGGAGAACACTGAAGCTTTCTTT
v_call: TRBV11-2; d_call: NA; clone_size: NA; j_call: TRBJ2-1; cdr3_aa: CASNLVLGPYNEQFF; cdr3_nt: TGTGCCAGCAACTTAGTTCTAGGGCCGTACAATGAGCAGTTCTTC
v_call: TRBV11-3; d_call: NA; clone_size: NA; j_call: TRBJ1-1; cdr3_aa: CASSRSTNMNTEAFF; cdr3_nt: TGTGCCAGCAGCCGCAGCACAAATATGAACACTGAAGCTTTCTTT
v_call: TRBV6-1; d_call: TRBD1; clone_size: NA; j_call: TRBJ1-1; cdr3_aa: CASNPQGWTEAFF; cdr3_nt: TGTGCCAGCAACCCACAGGGGTGGACTGAGGCTTTCTTT
v_call: TRBV4-1; d_call: NA; clone_size: NA; j_call: TRBJ2-7; cdr3_aa: CASSSPLPRALGEQYF; cdr3_nt: TGCGCCAGTAGCTCACCTCTGCCCCGGGCCTTGGGCGAGCAGTACTTC
v_call: TRBV11-2; d_call: NA; clone_size: once; j_call: TRBJ2-3; cdr3_aa: CASSFRGLGQSRPAGLNTQYF; cdr3_nt: TGTGCCAGCAGCTTTCGCGGACTGGGACAGTCCCGACCAGCGGGGCTGAATACGCAGTATTTT
v_call: TRBV12-3/TRBV12-4; d_call: TRBD1; clone_size: NA; j_call: TRBJ2-7; cdr3_aa: CASILRQGDVQYF; cdr3_nt: TGTGCCAGCATTTTGAGACAGGGAGACGTGCAGTACTTC
v_call: TRBV6-6; d_call: TRBD1; clone_size: NA; j_call: TRBJ1-2; cdr3_aa: CASSPPGQSCTF; cdr3_nt: TGTGCCAGCAGTCCCCCGGGACAGTCATGCACCTTC
v_call: TRBV6-9; d_call: NA; clone_size: NA; j_call: TRBJ2-5; cdr3_aa: CASSYSTPPGSESQYF; cdr3_nt: TGTGCCAGCAGTTACTCGACTCCCCCGGGCAGTGAGAGCCAGTACTTC
v_call: TRBV28; d_call: NA; clone_size: many; j_call: TRBJ2-7; cdr3_aa: CASSFGRYYEQYF; cdr3_nt: TGTGCCAGCAGTTTCGGCAGATACTACGAGCAGTACTTC
v_call: TRBV11-2; d_call: NA; clone_size: once; j_call: TRBJ2-3; cdr3_aa: CVSNSESRKGLRTTDTQYF; cdr3_nt: TGTGTCAGCAACTCTGAAAGCCGTAAAGGACTCCGAACCACAGATACTCAGTATTTT
v_call: TRBV2; d_call: TRBD1; clone_size: NA; j_call: TRBJ1-1; cdr3_aa: CAIMGQGESGTEAFF; cdr3_nt: TGTGCCATCATGGGACAGGGCGAATCGGGCACTGAAGCTTTCTTT
v_call: TRBV5-5; d_call: NA; clone_size: NA; j_call: TRBJ2-2; cdr3_aa: CASILSGSTSWELFF; cdr3_nt: TGTGCCAGCATCTTATCCGGGAGCACAAGCTGGGAGCTGTTTTTT
v_call: TRBV10-1; d_call: NA; clone_size: NA; j_call: TRBJ2-7; cdr3_aa: CVSSPNPTSPVTYEQYF; cdr3_nt: TGCGTCAGCAGTCCTAACCCGACTAGTCCAGTTACCTACGAGCAGTACTTC
v_call: TRBV28; d_call: NA; clone_size: NA; j_call: TRBJ2-5; cdr3_aa: CVSSRTGETQYF; cdr3_nt: TGTGTCAGCAGTAGGACGGGGGAGACCCAGTACTTC
v_call: TRBV10-3; d_call: TRBD1; clone_size: NA; j_call: TRBJ1-4; cdr3_aa: CAIFATGAANEKLFF; cdr3_nt: TGTGCCATCTTCGCGACAGGGGCGGCTAATGAAAAACTGTTTTTT
v_call: TRBV10-3; d_call: NA; clone_size: NA; j_call: TRBJ2-5; cdr3_aa: CAISESQGEAQYF; cdr3_nt: TGTGCTATCAGTGAAAGTCAGGGCGAGGCCCAGTACTTC
v_call: TRBV11-1; d_call: NA; clone_size: NA; j_call: TRBJ2-3; cdr3_aa: CIGSSRLSRTDTQYF; cdr3_nt: TGTATCGGCAGCTCCAGACTGAGCAGGACAGATACGCAGTATTTT
v_call: TRBV10-3; d_call: TRBD2; clone_size: many; j_call: TRBJ2-5; cdr3_aa: CAISAPTGGPQTQYF; cdr3_nt: TGTGCCATCAGTGCCCCAACGGGAGGGCCTCAGACCCAGTACTTC
v_call: TRBV6-6; d_call: NA; clone_size: once; j_call: TRBJ2-1; cdr3_aa: CVSSYSTVVRGEQFF; cdr3_nt: TGCGTCAGCAGTTACTCGACGGTGGTCCGCGGTGAGCAGTTCTTC
v_call: TRBV11-2; d_call: TRBD2; clone_size: NA; j_call: TRBJ2-1; cdr3_aa: CASNPLAGFYIEQFF; cdr3_nt: TGTGCAAGCAACCCCCTAGCGGGGTTCTACATTGAGCAGTTCTTC
v_call: TRBV5-4; d_call: TRBD1; clone_size: NA; j_call: TRBJ2-1; cdr3_aa: CDSSPPGDRGVNEQFF; cdr3_nt: TGTGACAGCAGCCCACCCGGCGACAGGGGGGTCAATGAACAGTTCTTC
v_call: TRBV11-2; d_call: TRBD2; clone_size: NA; j_call: TRBJ2-1; cdr3_aa: CASNPGLGRNSYNGQFF; cdr3_nt: TGTGCCAGCAACCCGGGACTAGGAAGGAACTCCTACAATGGACAGTTCTTC
v_call: TRBV11-1; d_call: NA; clone_size: NA; j_call: TRBJ2-5; cdr3_aa: CFSNLSSRVQETQYF; cdr3_nt: TGTTTCAGCAACTTATCGTCCAGGGTTCAAGAGACCCAGTACTTC
v_call: TRBV6-5; d_call: NA; clone_size: NA; j_call: TRBJ1-4; cdr3_aa: CASIVFEKLFF; cdr3_nt: TGTGCCAGCATAGTGTTTGAGAAACTGTTTTTT
v_call: TRBV11-2; d_call: NA; clone_size: NA; j_call: TRBJ2-7; cdr3_aa: CASSQGTGAYEHYF; cdr3_nt: TGTGCCAGCAGTCAGGGGACCGGAGCCTATGAGCATTACTTC
v_call: TRBV4-1; d_call: TRBD1; clone_size: many; j_call: TRBJ2-7; cdr3_aa: CASSRAGQGRNEQYF; cdr3_nt: TGCGCCAGCAGCCGCGCGGGACAGGGAAGAAACGAGCAGTACTTC
v_call: TRBV6-5; d_call: NA; clone_size: NA; j_call: TRBJ1-6; cdr3_aa: CTSSYSGDIFYNSPLHF; cdr3_nt: TGTACCAGCAGTTACTCTGGCGACATATTCTATAATTCACCCCTCCACTTT
v_call: TRBV11-2; d_call: TRBD2; clone_size: NA; j_call: TRBJ2-3; cdr3_aa: CASSYRVPGQSRLAGLNTQYF; cdr3_nt: TGTGCCAGCAGCTATCGCGTACCGGGACAGTCCCGACTAGCGGGGCTGAATACGCAGTATTTT
v_call: TRBV19; d_call: NA; clone_size: few; j_call: TRBJ1-2; cdr3_aa: CATDRGTRTGYTF; cdr3_nt: TGTGCCACCGACAGAGGGACCCGAACTGGCTACACCTTC
v_call: TRBV6-6; d_call: NA; clone_size: NA; j_call: TRBJ1-6; cdr3_aa: CAGSALRDKNNSPLHF; cdr3_nt: TGTGCCGGCAGCGCCCTTCGGGACAAGAATAATTCACCCCTCCACTTT
v_call: TRBV11-2; d_call: TRBD2; clone_size: NA; j_call: TRBJ2-1; cdr3_aa: CASSSTGGGQFF; cdr3_nt: TGTGCCAGCAGTTCTACGGGAGGCGGGCAGTTCTTC
v_call: TRBV7-9; d_call: TRBD2; clone_size: few; j_call: TRBJ2-1; cdr3_aa: CASSPNWVSGGQSSNEQFF; cdr3_nt: TGTGCCAGCAGCCCAAATTGGGTCTCGGGGGGTCAAAGCTCGAATGAGCAGTTCTTC
v_call: TRBV29-1; d_call: NA; clone_size: many; j_call: TRBJ1-2; cdr3_aa: CSVDIHSQDGYTF; cdr3_nt: TGCAGCGTTGATATCCACAGCCAGGATGGCTACACCTTC
v_call: TRBV14; d_call: TRBD2; clone_size: once; j_call: TRBJ2-5; cdr3_aa: CASSDRLAVTQYF; cdr3_nt: TGTGCCAGCAGTGATAGACTAGCCGTGACCCAGTACTTC
v_call: TRBV4-1; d_call: TRBD1; clone_size: NA; j_call: TRBJ2-3; cdr3_aa: CANRPGQGTSRADTQYF; cdr3_nt: TGCGCCAACAGACCGGGACAGGGAACTTCGCGAGCAGATACGCAGTATTTT
v_call: TRBV7-8; d_call: TRBD2; clone_size: NA; j_call: TRBJ2-3; cdr3_aa: CASSLRTSRNTDTQYF; cdr3_nt: TGTGCCAGCAGCTTGCGGACTAGCCGAAACACAGATACGCAGTATTTT
v_call: TRBV11-2; d_call: TRBD1; clone_size: NA; j_call: TRBJ2-5; cdr3_aa: CANSTRRQGKRQETQYF; cdr3_nt: TGTGCCAACAGCACGCGCAGACAGGGAAAGCGGCAAGAGACCCAGTACTTC
v_call: TRBV11-3; d_call: TRBD1; clone_size: NA; j_call: TRBJ2-3; cdr3_aa: CASNFGTGIADTQYF; cdr3_nt: TGTGCCAGCAACTTTGGGACAGGGATCGCAGATACGCAGTATTTT
v_call: TRBV28; d_call: TRBD2; clone_size: NA; j_call: TRBJ2-3; cdr3_aa: CATNNRGGADTQYF; cdr3_nt: TGTGCCACCAACAACCGGGGGGGTGCAGATACGCAGTATTTT
v_call: TRBV6-5; d_call: NA; clone_size: NA; j_call: TRBJ1-4; cdr3_aa: CASSYYPHRFNEKPFF; cdr3_nt: TGTGCCAGCAGTTACTACCCGCACAGATTCAATGAAAAACCGTTTTTT
v_call: TRBV5-4; d_call: NA; clone_size: many; j_call: TRBJ1-6; cdr3_aa: CASSLWTDNSPLHF; cdr3_nt: TGTGCCAGCAGCTTGTGGACAGATAATTCACCCCTCCACTTT
v_call: TRBV6-4; d_call: TRBD1; clone_size: NA; j_call: TRBJ2-3; cdr3_aa: CASSDSPGGSTDTQYF; cdr3_nt: TGTGCCAGCAGTGACTCGCCAGGGGGTAGCACAGATACGCAGTATTTT
v_call: TRBV4-2; d_call: NA; clone_size: many; j_call: TRBJ2-7; cdr3_aa: CASSQGLYEQYF; cdr3_nt: TGTGCCAGCAGCCAAGGGCTCTACGAGCAGTACTTC
v_call: TRBV24-1; d_call: NA; clone_size: NA; j_call: TRBJ2-6; cdr3_aa: CATSDHRTGANVLTF; cdr3_nt: TGTGCTACCAGTGATCACAGGACTGGGGCCAACGTCCTGACTTTC
v_call: TRBV6-5; d_call: NA; clone_size: many; j_call: TRBJ2-7; cdr3_aa: CASGRTRDTSSYEQYF; cdr3_nt: TGTGCCAGCGGGAGAACTCGGGACACGAGCTCCTACGAGCAGTACTTC
v_call: TRBV12-3/TRBV12-4; d_call: TRBD1; clone_size: many; j_call: TRBJ1-3; cdr3_aa: CASSLGQATGSTIYF; cdr3_nt: TGTGCCAGCAGTTTGGGACAGGCTACTGGAAGCACCATATATTTT